This section outlines one T cell receptor beta chain sequence together with its context. This study enrolled people aged roughly 18 to 100 from 20 to 25 US geographic areas. Profiled with immunoSEQ multiplex PCR; TCRdb holds only in-frame clones, not every one. The sample carries roughly 130,000 clones, 80% to 90% recorded once. This CDR3 has 18 amino acids. Trimming removed 7 bases from V and 8 bases from J; junction bases left unmatched: 25. Germline V gene data show CDR1 as SQVTM and CDR2 as ANQGSEA. This entry belongs to a study of blood T cell repertoires in COVID-19. Study-level background: Acute and convalescent COVID-19 samples came from the United States, Italy and Spain. T cells, B-cell-depleted T cells, or PBMCs provided the cDNA or gDNA that served as material.

Material: PBMCs or T cells enriched from blood (not recorded which). This TCR derives from a woman between 45 and 60 years old with acute COVID-19. The V call is TRBV29-1, the J call TRBJ1-2, with 10 bases lining up with TRBD1. The CDR3 loop reads CSATNVRGDRGNPGGYTF. CDR3 nucleotides: TGCAGCGCTACAAACGTTCGGGGGGACAGGGGAAACCCTGGAGGCTACACCTTC.